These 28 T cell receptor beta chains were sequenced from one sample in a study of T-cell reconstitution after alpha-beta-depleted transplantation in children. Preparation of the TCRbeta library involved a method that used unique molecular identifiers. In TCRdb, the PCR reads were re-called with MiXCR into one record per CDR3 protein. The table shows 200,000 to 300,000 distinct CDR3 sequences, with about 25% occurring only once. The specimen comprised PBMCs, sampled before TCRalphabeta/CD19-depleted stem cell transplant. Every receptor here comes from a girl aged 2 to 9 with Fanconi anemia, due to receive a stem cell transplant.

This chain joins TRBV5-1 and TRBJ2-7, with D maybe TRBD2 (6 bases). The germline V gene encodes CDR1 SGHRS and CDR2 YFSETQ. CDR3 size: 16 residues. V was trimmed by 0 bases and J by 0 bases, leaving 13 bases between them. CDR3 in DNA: TGCGCCAGCAGCTTGGAGTCTAGCGCTATCTCCTACGAGCAGTACTTC. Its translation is CASSLESSAISYEQYF.

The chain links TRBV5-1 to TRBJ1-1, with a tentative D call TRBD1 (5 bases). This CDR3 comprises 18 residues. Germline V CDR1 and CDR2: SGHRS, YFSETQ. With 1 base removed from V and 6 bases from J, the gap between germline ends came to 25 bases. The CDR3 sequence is CASSLNGRVLGHTPEAFF. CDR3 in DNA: TGCGCCAGCAGCTTGAACGGCAGGGTGTTGGGGCACACTCCTGAAGCTTTCTTT.

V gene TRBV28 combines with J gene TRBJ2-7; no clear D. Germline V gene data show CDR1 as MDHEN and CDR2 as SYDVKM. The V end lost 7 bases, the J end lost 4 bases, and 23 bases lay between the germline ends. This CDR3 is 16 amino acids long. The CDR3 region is CASTPVGSLTFYEQYF. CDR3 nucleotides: TGTGCCAGCACTCCAGTGGGGTCGCTGACATTTTACGAGCAGTACTTC. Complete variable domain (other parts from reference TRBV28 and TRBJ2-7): DVKVTQSSRYLVKRTGEKVFLECVQDMDHENMFWYRQDPGLGLRLIYFSYDVKMKEKGDIPEGYSVSREKKERFSLILESASTNQTSMYLCASTPVGSLTFYEQYFGPGTRLTVT.

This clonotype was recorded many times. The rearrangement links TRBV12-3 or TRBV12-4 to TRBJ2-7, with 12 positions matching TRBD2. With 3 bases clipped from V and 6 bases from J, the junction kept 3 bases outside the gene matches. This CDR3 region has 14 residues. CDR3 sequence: CASSFTSGRSEQYF. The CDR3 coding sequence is TGTGCCAGCAGTTTTACTAGCGGGAGGTCCGAGCAGTACTTC.

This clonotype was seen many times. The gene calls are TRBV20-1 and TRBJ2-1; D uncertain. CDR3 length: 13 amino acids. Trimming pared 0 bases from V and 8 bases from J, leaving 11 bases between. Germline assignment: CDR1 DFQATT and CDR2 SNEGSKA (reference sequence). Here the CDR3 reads CSARDFHADEQFF. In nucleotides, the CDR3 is TGCAGTGCTAGAGATTTCCACGCGGATGAGCAGTTCTTC.

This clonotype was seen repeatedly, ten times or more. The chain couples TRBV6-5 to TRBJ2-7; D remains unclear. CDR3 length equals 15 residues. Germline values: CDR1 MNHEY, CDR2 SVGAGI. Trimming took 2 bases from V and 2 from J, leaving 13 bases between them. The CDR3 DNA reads TGTGCCAGCAGTTACGCTTGGTGGGCACCCTACGAGCAGTACTTC. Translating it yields CASSYAWWAPYEQYF.

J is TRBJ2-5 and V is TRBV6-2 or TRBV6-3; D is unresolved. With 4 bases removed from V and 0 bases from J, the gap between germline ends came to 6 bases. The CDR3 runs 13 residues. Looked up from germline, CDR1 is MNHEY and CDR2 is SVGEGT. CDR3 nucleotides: TGTGCCAGCAGTTCTAACAACCAAGAGACCCAGTACTTC. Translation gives CASSSNNQETQYF.

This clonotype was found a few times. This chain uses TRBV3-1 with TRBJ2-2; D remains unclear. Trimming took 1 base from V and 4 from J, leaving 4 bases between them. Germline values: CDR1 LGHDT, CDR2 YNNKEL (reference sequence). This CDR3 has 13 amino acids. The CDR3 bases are TGTGCCAGCAGCCAAGTCCCCACCGGGGAGCTGTTTTTT. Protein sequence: CASSQVPTGELFF.

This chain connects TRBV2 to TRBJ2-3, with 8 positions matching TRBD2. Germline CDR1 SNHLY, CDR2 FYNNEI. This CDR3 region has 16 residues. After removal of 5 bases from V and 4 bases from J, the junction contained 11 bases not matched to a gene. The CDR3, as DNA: TGTGCCAGCAGTCCAACCGGACCTAGCGGGCCAGATACGCAGTATTTT. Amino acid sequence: CASSPTGPSGPDTQYF. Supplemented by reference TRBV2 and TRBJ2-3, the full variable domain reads EPEVTQTPSHQVTQMGQEVILRCVPISNHLYFYWYRQILGQKVEFLVSFYNNEISEKSEIFDDQFSVERPDGSNFTLKIRSTKLEDSAMYFCASSPTGPSGPDTQYFGPGTRLTVL.

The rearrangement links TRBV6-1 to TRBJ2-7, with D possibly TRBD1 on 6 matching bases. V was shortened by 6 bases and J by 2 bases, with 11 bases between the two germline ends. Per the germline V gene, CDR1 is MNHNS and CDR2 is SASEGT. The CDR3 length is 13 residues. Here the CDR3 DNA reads TGTGCCAGCAGACAAACAGGGCCCTACGAGCAGTACTTC. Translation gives CASRQTGPYEQYF.

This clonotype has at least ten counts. The CDR3 bases are TGTGCCAGCAGTGAAGGGGGACCCTCAGTCTACGAGCAGTACTTC. This gives the protein CASSEGGPSVYEQYF. This sequence joins TRBV6-1 and TRBJ2-7; D tentatively reads TRBD1 or TRBD2 (5 bases each). Deletions cut 1 base from V and 3 bases from J, with 13 bases between. Germline lookup yields CDR1 MNHNS and CDR2 SASEGT. The CDR3 spans 15 residues.

In nucleotides, the CDR3 is TGTGCCAGCAGTGGACGTCTTCCCGCGGGCGTGGAAAACGAGCAGTACTTC. Translation: CASSGRLPAGVENEQYF. This chain connects TRBV25-1 to TRBJ2-7; possibly TRBD2 for D (5 bases). The CDR3 sequence is 17 residues long. The V end was cut by 4 bases, the J end by 5 bases, with 24 bases between. Germline-derived CDR1 and CDR2 are MGHDK and SYGVNS.

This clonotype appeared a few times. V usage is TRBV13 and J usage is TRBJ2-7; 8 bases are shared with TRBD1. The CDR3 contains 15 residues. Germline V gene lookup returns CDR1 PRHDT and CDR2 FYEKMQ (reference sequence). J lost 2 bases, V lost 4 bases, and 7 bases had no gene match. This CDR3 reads CASSWATGVPYEQYF. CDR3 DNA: TGTGCCAGCAGCTGGGCGACAGGGGTCCCCTACGAGCAGTACTTC.

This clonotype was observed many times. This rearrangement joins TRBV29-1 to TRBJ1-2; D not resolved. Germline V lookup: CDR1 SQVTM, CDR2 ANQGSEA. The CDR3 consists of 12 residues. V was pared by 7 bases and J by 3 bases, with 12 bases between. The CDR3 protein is CSDRSSDYGYTF. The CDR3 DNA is TGCAGCGATCGCTCCTCAGACTATGGCTACACCTTC.

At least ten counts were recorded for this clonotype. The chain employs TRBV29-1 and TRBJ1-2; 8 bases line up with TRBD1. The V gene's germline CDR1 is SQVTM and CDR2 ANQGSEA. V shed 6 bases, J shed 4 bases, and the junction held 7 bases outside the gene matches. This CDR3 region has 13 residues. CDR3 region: CSVVSGTGYGYTF. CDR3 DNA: TGCAGCGTCGTGTCCGGGACAGGCTATGGCTACACCTTC.

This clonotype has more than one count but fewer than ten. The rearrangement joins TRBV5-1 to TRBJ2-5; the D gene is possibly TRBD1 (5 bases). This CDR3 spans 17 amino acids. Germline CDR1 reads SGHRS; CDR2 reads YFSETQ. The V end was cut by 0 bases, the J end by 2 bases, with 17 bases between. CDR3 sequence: CASSLALVTGQQETQYF. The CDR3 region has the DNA TGCGCCAGCAGCTTGGCCTTAGTAACAGGTCAGCAAGAGACCCAGTACTTC.

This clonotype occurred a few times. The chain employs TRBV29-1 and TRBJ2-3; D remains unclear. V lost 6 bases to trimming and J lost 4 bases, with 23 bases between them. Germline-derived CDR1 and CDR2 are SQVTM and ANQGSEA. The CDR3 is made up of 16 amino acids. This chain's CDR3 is CSVRRFWSHDADTQYF. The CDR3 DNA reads TGCAGCGTACGCCGGTTTTGGTCCCACGACGCAGATACGCAGTATTTT.

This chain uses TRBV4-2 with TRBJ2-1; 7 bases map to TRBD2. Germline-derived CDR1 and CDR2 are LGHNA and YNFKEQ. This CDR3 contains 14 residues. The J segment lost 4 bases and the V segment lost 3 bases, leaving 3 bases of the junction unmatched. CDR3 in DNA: TGTGCCAGCAGCCACCCGGGGGGATACAATGAGCAGTTCTTC. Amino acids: CASSHPGGYNEQFF.

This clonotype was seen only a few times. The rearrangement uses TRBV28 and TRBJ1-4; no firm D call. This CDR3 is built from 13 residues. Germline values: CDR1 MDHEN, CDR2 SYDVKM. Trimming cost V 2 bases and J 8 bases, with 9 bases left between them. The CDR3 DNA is TGTGCCAGCAGTTTAGGGGTTGAGGAAAAACTGTTTTTT. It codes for CASSLGVEEKLFF.

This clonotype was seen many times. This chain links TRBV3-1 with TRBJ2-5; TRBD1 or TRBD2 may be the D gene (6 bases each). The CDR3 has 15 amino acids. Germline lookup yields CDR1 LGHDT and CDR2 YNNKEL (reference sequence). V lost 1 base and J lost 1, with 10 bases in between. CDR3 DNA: TGTGCCAGCAGCCAAGTTTGGGGGGCCCAAGAGACCCAGTACTTC. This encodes CASSQVWGAQETQYF.

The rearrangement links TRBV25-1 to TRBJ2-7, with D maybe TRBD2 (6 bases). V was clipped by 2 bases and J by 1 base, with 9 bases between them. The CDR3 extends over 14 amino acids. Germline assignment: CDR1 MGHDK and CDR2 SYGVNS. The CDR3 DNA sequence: TGTGCCAGCAGTGAACTAGCGTCTTCCTACGAGCAGTACTTC. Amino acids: CASSELASSYEQYF.

The CDR3 DNA sequence: TGTGCCAGCAGTTTGGGGACCTCCTACTCTGGAAACACCATATATTTT. It specifies CASSLGTSYSGNTIYF. The V and J genes are TRBV28 and TRBJ1-3; maybe TRBD1 (5 bases). The CDR3 spans 16 residues. V was shortened by 3 bases and J by 0 bases, with 12 bases between the two germline ends. The germline V gene encodes CDR1 MDHEN and CDR2 SYDVKM.

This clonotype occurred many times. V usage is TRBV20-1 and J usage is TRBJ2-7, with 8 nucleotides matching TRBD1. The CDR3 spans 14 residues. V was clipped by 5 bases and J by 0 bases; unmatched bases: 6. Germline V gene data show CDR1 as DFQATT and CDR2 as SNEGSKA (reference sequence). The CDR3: CSAQDRVYSYEQYF. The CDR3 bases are TGCAGTGCTCAGGACAGGGTCTACTCCTACGAGCAGTACTTC.

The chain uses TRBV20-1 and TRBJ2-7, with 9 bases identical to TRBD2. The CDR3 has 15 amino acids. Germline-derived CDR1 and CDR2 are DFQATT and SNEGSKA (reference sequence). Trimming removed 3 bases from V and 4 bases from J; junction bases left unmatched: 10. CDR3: CSASSAASGEYEQYF. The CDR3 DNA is TGCAGTGCTAGTTCTGCGGCTAGCGGGGAGTACGAGCAGTACTTC.

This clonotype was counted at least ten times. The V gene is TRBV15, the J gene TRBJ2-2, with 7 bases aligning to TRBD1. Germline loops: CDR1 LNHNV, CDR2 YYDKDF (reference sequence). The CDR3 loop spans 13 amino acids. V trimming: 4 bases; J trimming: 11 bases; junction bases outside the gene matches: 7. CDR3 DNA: TGTGCCACCAGCAAACGGGACAGCCTCGAGCTGTTTTTT. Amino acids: CATSKRDSLELFF.

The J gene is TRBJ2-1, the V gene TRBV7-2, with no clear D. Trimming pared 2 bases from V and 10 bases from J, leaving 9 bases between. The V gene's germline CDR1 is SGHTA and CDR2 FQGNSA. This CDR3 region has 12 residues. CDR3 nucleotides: TGTGCCAGCAGCTTATTTGGCAGGGAGCAGTTCTTC. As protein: CASSLFGREQFF.

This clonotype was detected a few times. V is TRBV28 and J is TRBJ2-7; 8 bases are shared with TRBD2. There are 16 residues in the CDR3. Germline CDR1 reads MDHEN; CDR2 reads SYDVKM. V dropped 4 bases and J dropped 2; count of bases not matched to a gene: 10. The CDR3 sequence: CASSSPPAGVAYEQYF. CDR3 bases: TGTGCCAGCAGTTCACCCCCAGCGGGAGTTGCCTACGAGCAGTACTTC.

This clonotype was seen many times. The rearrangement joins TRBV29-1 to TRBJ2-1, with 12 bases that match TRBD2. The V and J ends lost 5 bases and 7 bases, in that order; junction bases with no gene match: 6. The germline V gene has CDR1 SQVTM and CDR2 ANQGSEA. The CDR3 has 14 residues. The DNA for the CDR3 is TGCAGCGTTCGGACTAGCGGGGATGTAAATGAGCAGTTCTTC. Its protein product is CSVRTSGDVNEQFF.